This T cell receptor (beta chain) was identified in a study of tumor T cells in aggressive B-cell lymphoma. Germline V CDR1 and CDR2: SNHLY, FYNNEI. The CDR3 totals 12 residues. V lost 6 bases and J lost 5, with 8 bases in between. This clone was seen a handful of times. The table came from immunoSEQ multiplex PCR; TCRdb's copy has only in-frame clones and leaves some out. The profile covers 2,000 to 2,500 clones, with about four fifths appearing a single time and approximately 4.5% taken by the ten largest. The sequence derives from an adult with diffuse large B cell lymphoma. Sequencing was performed on tumor tissue. V gene TRBV2 combines with J gene TRBJ1-3; D remains unclear. The CDR3 loop reads CASSAQRNTIYF. The CDR3 region has the DNA TGTGCCAGCAGCGCACAGAGAAACACCATATATTTT.